This is a list of T cell receptor beta chains from one sample in a study of tumor-infiltrating lymphocytes in oesophageal squamous cell carcinoma. TCRdb independently ran MiXCR on the PCR reads; one entry per CDR3 protein. The sample has some 10,000 distinct CDR3 sequences; 55% to 65% are singletons. The sample comprised esophageal tumor tissue. The receptors were gathered from a female donor with esophageal squamous cell carcinoma. The CDR3 runs from the conserved cysteine through the conserved F or W. A D gene is named only where the DNA matches it firmly. Rows may omit the clone size; those that give it use once, few, many or a size class.

>TRBV11-2|once|TRBJ2-2|TRBD2
CASSEAGEGTGELFF
TGTGCCAGCAGCGAGGCCGGGGAGGGCACCGGGGAGCTGTTTTTT
>TRBV6-4|NA|TRBJ2-3|NA
CASSSGSTDTQYF
TGTGCCAGCAGTAGCGGGAGCACAGATACGCAGTATTTT
>TRBV10-3|NA|TRBJ2-5|NA
CAIRGIQGETQYF
TGTGCCATCAGGGGCATACAGGGAGAGACCCAGTACTTC
>TRBV7-8|NA|TRBJ1-1|NA
CASSLEGNTEAFF
TGTGCCAGCAGCTTAGAAGGGAACACTGAAGCTTTCTTT
>TRBV7-8|medium-sized|TRBJ2-5|TRBD1
CASSSQGWVRETQYF
TGTGCCAGCAGCTCACAGGGGTGGGTCAGAGAGACCCAGTACTTC
>TRBV6-1|many|TRBJ2-7|NA
CASSSQQGIYNEQYF
TGTGCCAGCAGTAGCCAACAGGGAATCTACAATGAGCAGTACTTC
>TRBV6-6|NA|TRBJ2-3|NA
CASIQRGGVGLADTQYF
TGTGCCAGCATTCAAAGGGGGGGAGTCGGTCTTGCGGATACGCAGTATTTT
>TRBV7-2|few|TRBJ1-6|TRBD1
CASSSTGQYSPLHF
TGTGCCAGCAGTTCGACAGGGCAGTATTCACCCCTCCACTTT
>TRBV24-1|NA|TRBJ2-2|NA
CATSPGNTGELFF
TGTGCCACCAGTCCAGGGAACACCGGGGAGCTGTTTTTT
>TRBV10-1|many|TRBJ2-1|NA
CASSDRWVTSSYNEQFF
TGCGCCAGCAGTGATCGTTGGGTCACGAGCTCCTACAATGAGCAGTTCTTC
>TRBV6-7|NA|TRBJ2-1|TRBD2
CASRYPGTTKTYNEQFF
TGTGCCAGCAGGTATCCCGGGACTACCAAAACCTACAATGAGCAGTTCTTC
>TRBV18|NA|TRBJ1-1|NA
CASSPRTASGAFF
TGTGCCAGCTCACCAAGGACCGCGTCTGGGGCTTTCTTT
>TRBV5-3|many|TRBJ2-3|NA
CARSLGCTPDTQYF
TGTGCCAGAAGCTTGGGGTGCACTCCCGATACGCAGTATTTT
>TRBV5-3|NA|TRBJ2-7|NA
CASSLGAGGEQYF
TGTGCCAGCAGCTTGGGGGCAGGCGGCGAGCAGTACTTC
>TRBV6-2/TRBV6-3|once|TRBJ2-3|TRBD2
CASSYLGTRLQYF
TGTGCCAGCAGTTACCTAGGGACTAGGTTGCAGTATTTT
>TRBV7-2|NA|TRBJ2-1|NA
CASGGFLSTYNEQFF
TGTGCCAGCGGGGGGTTTCTTTCTACCTACAATGAGCAGTTCTTC
>TRBV7-3|NA|TRBJ2-5|NA
CASSLNGGQETQYF
TGTGCCAGCAGCTTAAACGGGGGGCAGGAGACCCAGTACTTC
>TRBV7-2|few|TRBJ2-7|TRBD2
CASSLAGTSGYEQYF
TGTGCCAGCAGCTTAGCTGGGACTAGCGGGTACGAGCAGTACTTC
>TRBV7-8|NA|TRBJ2-1|NA
CASSLVRGNEQFF
TGTGCCAGCAGCTTAGTTCGGGGGAATGAGCAGTTCTTC
>TRBV7-9|NA|TRBJ2-1|NA
CASSLEATARRWNEQFF
TGTGCCAGCAGCTTAGAGGCTACGGCCCGTAGGTGGAATGAGCAGTTCTTC
>TRBV7-2|NA|TRBJ1-2|TRBD1
CASSLGQGAGGYTF
TGTGCCAGCAGCCTCGGACAGGGGGCAGGTGGCTACACCTTC
>TRBV7-8|NA|TRBJ2-1|NA
CASSFKQGPSYEQFF
TGTGCCAGCAGCTTTAAACAGGGCCCATCCTACGAGCAGTTCTTC
>TRBV7-6|once|TRBJ1-2|NA
CASSPSGVSGYTF
TGTGCCAGCAGCCCCTCGGGTGTATCCGGCTACACCTTC
>TRBV7-6|NA|TRBJ2-4|NA
CASSPGLPLGIQYF
TGTGCCAGCAGCCCGGGTTTGCCTTTGGGCATTCAGTACTTC
>TRBV7-3|NA|TRBJ2-3|NA
CASSSVFGDTQYF
TGTGCCAGCAGCTCGGTTTTCGGGGATACGCAGTATTTT
>TRBV7-3|many|TRBJ2-1|TRBD2
CASSIGTSGVNEQFF
TGTGCCAGCAGCATAGGGACTAGCGGAGTTAATGAGCAGTTCTTC
>TRBV7-6|NA|TRBJ2-7|NA
CASSLSLGNEQYF
TGTGCCAGCAGCTTATCTTTGGGGAACGAGCAGTACTTC
>TRBV7-3|NA|TRBJ2-3|TRBD2
CASSLEASGKPTDTQYF
TGTGCCAGCAGCCTAGAGGCTAGCGGGAAACCCACAGATACGCAGTATTTT
>TRBV6-6|NA|TRBJ2-5|NA
CASRRGDVREQYF
TGTGCCAGCAGGAGAGGGGACGTTCGAGAGCAGTACTTC
>TRBV6-6|few|TRBJ2-1|NA
CASSAYSVNEQFF
TGTGCCAGCAGTGCCTACTCGGTCAATGAGCAGTTCTTC
>TRBV12-3/TRBV12-4|medium-sized|TRBJ1-4|TRBD1
CASSPRTGQGSEKLFF
TGTGCCAGCAGTCCTCGAACTGGACAGGGATCCGAAAAACTGTTTTTT
>TRBV28|NA|TRBJ1-2|NA
CASSFQGTNYGYTF
TGTGCCAGCAGTTTTCAGGGGACTAACTATGGCTACACCTTC
>TRBV11-3|NA|TRBJ2-5|NA
CASSLSWEDEQYF
TGTGCCAGCAGCTTGAGTTGGGAGGATGAGCAGTACTTC
>TRBV7-2|NA|TRBJ2-7|NA
CASSLELVSYEQYF
TGTGCCAGCAGCTTAGAACTCGTCAGTTACGAGCAGTACTTC
>TRBV5-1|NA|TRBJ2-1|NA
CASSLKRVYNEQFF
TGCGCCAGCAGCTTAAAGCGGGTCTACAATGAGCAGTTCTTC
>TRBV7-2|NA|TRBJ2-2|NA
CASSLGGRTGELFF
TGTGCCAGCAGCTTAGGGGGGAGAACCGGGGAGCTGTTTTTT
>TRBV7-2|NA|TRBJ2-3|NA
CASRSGGTDTQYF
TGTGCCAGCAGGTCAGGGGGCACAGATACGCAGTATTTT
>TRBV7-3|once|TRBJ2-7|NA
CASSLDGASYNEQYF
TGTGCCAGCAGCTTAGACGGAGCCTCCTACAATGAGCAGTACTTC
>TRBV4-2|NA|TRBJ1-2|NA
CASSQEIEETNYGYTF
TGTGCCAGCAGCCAAGAAATAGAAGAGACTAACTATGGCTACACCTTC
>TRBV7-4|NA|TRBJ2-1|TRBD1
CASSHPGQGLHEQFF
TGTGCCAGCAGCCATCCGGGACAGGGATTGCATGAGCAGTTCTTC
>TRBV7-8|NA|TRBJ2-7|TRBD1
CASSLPGGSGEQYF
TGTGCCAGCAGCCTCCCAGGGGGTTCAGGCGAGCAGTACTTC
>TRBV2|many|TRBJ2-6|TRBD2
CASSEGLAGGGANVLTF
TGTGCCAGCAGTGAGGGACTAGCGGGGGGCGGGGCCAACGTCCTGACTTTC
>TRBV7-2|few|TRBJ2-5|NA
CASSLGPQETQYF
TGTGCCAGCAGCTTAGGACCGCAAGAGACCCAGTACTTC
>TRBV5-1|medium-sized|TRBJ2-6|NA
CASSSGGVGSSSGANVLTF
TGCGCCAGCAGCTCGGGTGGGGTAGGGTCGAGCTCTGGGGCCAACGTCCTGACTTTC
>TRBV6-1|NA|TRBJ2-7|TRBD1
CASRVTGLEQYF
TGTGCCAGCAGAGTGACAGGGCTCGAGCAGTACTTC
>TRBV10-3|once|TRBJ1-3|NA
CAISDGLDGNTIYF
TGTGCCATCAGTGACGGCCTTGATGGAAACACCATATATTTT
>TRBV11-3|NA|TRBJ2-5|TRBD1
CASSVRQGDQETQYF
TGTGCCAGCAGCGTTCGACAGGGGGACCAAGAGACCCAGTACTTC
>TRBV7-2|few|TRBJ2-3|NA
CASSLEWQAGVTDTQYF
TGTGCCAGCAGCTTAGAATGGCAGGCAGGTGTTACAGATACGCAGTATTTT
>TRBV11-1|NA|TRBJ2-7|NA
CASSFFPWNEQYF
TGTGCCAGCAGCTTTTTCCCCTGGAATGAGCAGTACTTC
>TRBV6-5|NA|TRBJ1-2|TRBD1
CATTAGGSQGGYTF
TGTGCCACGACCGCAGGGGGCTCCCAGGGGGGCTACACCTTC
>TRBV7-6|NA|TRBJ2-5|NA
CASSRDTQETQYF
TGTGCTAGCAGCCGAGACACCCAAGAGACCCAGTACTTC
>TRBV7-9|many|TRBJ2-3|NA
CASSDTGSPGDTQYF
TGTGCCAGCAGCGATACAGGGTCCCCCGGGGATACGCAGTATTTT
>TRBV5-1|many|TRBJ1-2|NA
CASSPDGGYGYTF
TGCGCCAGCAGCCCGGACGGAGGCTATGGCTACACCTTC
>TRBV7-2|NA|TRBJ2-7|NA
CASSLRSAYEQYF
TGTGCCAGCAGCTTAAGGTCAGCCTACGAGCAGTACTTC